These 25 T cell receptor beta chains originate from one sample sequenced in a study of OX40 agonist ivuxolimab in advanced cancers. Profiling relied on immunoSEQ multiplex PCR, and the TCRdb table lists in-frame clones only, not all of them. The table has about 50,000 clones, about four fifths seen once. The sequencing here drew on CD4+ or CD8+ T cells sorted from blood, taken in a trial of the OX40 agonist ivuxolimab. These receptors were taken from an adult with an advanced solid tumor such as melanoma, head and neck, liver or kidney cancer.

The genes are TRBV18 and TRBJ1-5; D remains ambiguous. The germline CDR1 and CDR2 sequences are KGHSH and LQKENI. V was pared by 6 bases and J by 0 bases, with 12 bases between. The CDR3 contains 15 residues. The CDR3 DNA sequence: TGTGCCAGCTCGTTGGATGACCTTAGCAATCAGCCCCAGCATTTT. Amino acids: CASSLDDLSNQPQHF.

This clone turned up a few times. The chain uses TRBV4-1 and TRBJ2-1; the D is unclear. This CDR3 has 16 residues. V was shortened by 2 bases and J by 2 bases, with 13 bases between the two germline ends. Germline loops: CDR1 MGHRA, CDR2 YSYEKL. CDR3 loop: CASSQQTALTYNEQFF. The CDR3, as DNA: TGCGCCAGCAGCCAACAGACGGCACTTACCTACAATGAGCAGTTCTTC.

This sequence joins TRBV5-1 and TRBJ2-3; 9 bases are a match to TRBD2. CDR3 length equals 14 residues. The germline gives CDR1 SGHRS, CDR2 YFSETQ. V was clipped by 4 bases and J by 4 bases; unmatched bases: 4. CDR3 protein: CASSGRTSADTQYF. The DNA for the CDR3 is TGCGCCAGCAGCGGGAGGACTAGCGCAGATACGCAGTATTTT.

V and J are TRBV7-2 and TRBJ1-2; D ambiguous. CDR3 length: 15 amino acids. The V gene's germline CDR1 is SGHTA and CDR2 FQGNSA. Between the trimmed V and J ends, which lost 6 bases and 4 bases, there was a span of 18 bases. CDR3 DNA: TGTGCCAGCAGGTCACCCCGTAGTAGGGTCTATGGCTACACCTTC. It codes for CASRSPRSRVYGYTF. Together with reference TRBV7-2 and TRBJ1-2, the CDR3 gives the full variable domain: GAGVSQSPSNKVTEKGKDVELRCDPISGHTALYWYRQSLGQGLEFLIYFQGNSAPDKSGLPSDRFSAERTGGSVSTLTIQRTQQEDSAVYLCASRSPRSRVYGYTFGSGTRLTVV.

This clone is medium-sized. The chain recombines TRBV4-1 with TRBJ1-2; D unclear. The CDR3 is 14 amino acids. V was clipped by 6 bases and J by 5 bases, with 16 bases between them. CDR1 and CDR2 from the germline V gene are MGHRA and YSYEKL. CDR3 coding DNA: TGCGCCAGCAGTCCTTTTGACGCGAAATATGGCTACACCTTC. Protein product: CASSPFDAKYGYTF.

The V and J genes are TRBV19 and TRBJ1-4; 9 nucleotides align to TRBD1. V gave up 5 bases and J gave up 6 bases; unmatched junction bases: 4. Germline V CDR1 and CDR2: LNHDA, SQIVND (reference sequence). The CDR3 is 14 residues long. The CDR3 region has the DNA TGTGCCAGTAGTCAACAGGGGGCGGATGAAAAACTGTTTTTT. It encodes CASSQQGADEKLFF.

The chain carries TRBV5-1 and TRBJ2-1; TRBD2 agrees at 8 bases. Trimming cost V 0 bases and J 8 bases; bases outside gene matches: 7. The CDR3 length is 15 residues. CDR1 and CDR2 from the germline V gene are SGHRS and YFSETQ. The CDR3 protein is CASSLESGGFDEQFF. In DNA, the CDR3 is TGCGCCAGCAGCTTGGAGTCGGGGGGGTTTGATGAGCAGTTCTTC.

This clone has only a few counts. The chain couples TRBV23-1 to TRBJ2-7; no clear D gene. TRBV23-1 is an open reading frame, and its role is uncertain. V lost 3 bases to trimming and J lost 5 bases, with 2 bases between them. This CDR3 has 10 amino acids. Here the CDR3 reads CASSQNEQYF. CDR3 DNA: TGCGCCAGCAGTCAGAACGAGCAGTACTTC.

The chain employs TRBV30 and TRBJ1-1; D may be TRBD1 (6 bases). V dropped 4 bases and J dropped 5 bases, with 17 bases sitting between them. This CDR3 contains 14 residues. Germline assignment: CDR1 GTSNPN and CDR2 SVGIG (reference sequence). The CDR3 coding sequence is TGTGCCTGGACCTACAGGGTGCTAGGTACTGAAGCTTTCTTT. Translating gives CAWTYRVLGTEAFF.

V and J are TRBV19 and TRBJ1-5, with D hard to call. The germline V gene encodes CDR1 LNHDA and CDR2 SQIVND (reference sequence). Deletions cut 3 bases from V and 1 base from J, with 4 bases between. This CDR3 comprises 13 residues. The CDR3 reads CASSISSNQPQHF. The DNA of the CDR3 is TGTGCCAGTAGTATTTCCAGCAATCAGCCCCAGCATTTT.

Only a few counts were recorded for this clone. The gene calls are TRBV7-2 and TRBJ2-5; 9 bases agree with TRBD2. The CDR3 extends over 16 amino acids. V lost 4 bases, J lost 0 bases, and 6 bases stayed unmatched. The germline gives CDR1 SGHTA, CDR2 FQGNSA. The CDR3 sequence: CASSSRTSVYQETQYF. The CDR3 bases are TGTGCCAGCAGCTCCCGGACTAGCGTCTACCAAGAGACCCAGTACTTC.

The V call is TRBV6-1, the J call TRBJ1-1, with D perhaps matching TRBD1 (6 bases). The CDR3 sequence is 14 residues long. Trimming removed 6 bases at V and 2 bases at J, with 13 bases between. Germline values: CDR1 MNHNS, CDR2 SASEGT. CDR3 protein: CASRISGANTEAFF. CDR3 sequence (DNA): TGTGCCAGCAGGATTTCGGGGGCTAACACTGAAGCTTTCTTT.

The rearrangement joins TRBV5-1 to TRBJ2-5; D perhaps matches TRBD2 (6 bases). This CDR3 is 15 amino acids long. CDR1 and CDR2 (germline): SGHRS, YFSETQ. V was shortened by 5 bases and J by 5 bases, with 19 bases between the two germline ends. CDR3 nucleotide sequence: TGCGCCAGCAGAGTAGGCAGGGAGGCGTGGGAGACCCAGTACTTC. Translated: CASRVGREAWETQYF.

This clone occurred a few times. The chain joins TRBV7-2 to TRBJ1-2; D ambiguous. The CDR3 has 16 residues. The V gene lost 5 bases and the J gene lost 6 bases, with 22 bases spanning the gap. Germline V gene lookup returns CDR1 SGHTA and CDR2 FQGNSA. The chain's CDR3 is CASSQQYVGKRDGYTF. The CDR3 DNA sequence: TGTGCCAGCAGCCAACAATACGTCGGGAAGAGAGATGGCTACACCTTC.

The J gene is TRBJ1-1, the V gene TRBV6-5; D is perhaps TRBD1 (6 bases). V shed 5 bases and J shed 1 base, with 8 bases lying between them. The CDR3 is made up of 13 amino acids. Germline CDR1 reads MNHEY; CDR2 reads SVGAGI. As DNA, the CDR3 is TGTGCCAGCAGTGGGACATCGAACACTGAAGCTTTCTTT. As protein: CASSGTSNTEAFF.

This sequence joins TRBV5-1 and TRBJ1-6; 9 nucleotides line up with TRBD1. CDR1 is SGHRS, CDR2 YFSETQ, per germline. The trim removed 4 bases at V and 6 bases at J, leaving 5 bases unmatched. The CDR3 extends over 15 amino acids. CDR3 in DNA: TGCGCCAGCAGCATAGGACAGGGGATTAATTCACCCCTCCACTTT. Amino acids: CASSIGQGINSPLHF.

This clone has just one count. This chain links TRBV19 with TRBJ2-7; 7 bases agree with TRBD1. Germline V gives CDR1 LNHDA, CDR2 SQIVND (reference sequence). This CDR3 region has 14 residues. The ends lost 5 bases at V and 2 bases at J; junction bases unmatched: 6. CDR3 nucleotide sequence: TGTGCCAGTAGTTCGCAGGGGGAAGCCTACGAGCAGTACTTC. Amino acid sequence: CASSSQGEAYEQYF.

The J gene is TRBJ2-1, the V gene TRBV14; 8 bases map to TRBD2. The CDR3 covers 15 residues. V lost 0 bases to trimming and J lost 8 bases; unmatched junction nucleotides: 6. Per the germline V gene, CDR1 is SGHDN and CDR2 is FVKESK. CDR3 region: CASSQEDGRAYEQFF. The CDR3 DNA follows: TGTGCCAGCAGCCAAGAAGACGGGAGGGCCTATGAGCAGTTCTTC.

This clone was seen only a few times. This chain uses TRBV6-6 with TRBJ2-2; a weak D match, TRBD2 (5 bases). Germline CDR1 is MNHNY and CDR2 is SVGAGI (reference sequence). V was clipped by 0 bases and J by 7 bases, with 12 bases between them. The CDR3 totals 15 residues. In DNA, the CDR3 is TGTGCCAGCAGTTACTCGAGACTAAAGGGCGGGGAGCTGTTTTTT. It translates to CASSYSRLKGGELFF.

V gene TRBV19 combines with J gene TRBJ1-2, with TRBD1 identical over 7 bases. J lost 5 bases, V lost 3 bases, and 9 bases had no gene match. Germline CDR1 and CDR2: LNHDA and SQIVND (reference sequence). The CDR3 covers 15 residues. The DNA of the CDR3 is TGTGCCAGTAGTATCGGATCAGGGACAGCATATGGCTACACCTTC. Protein: CASSIGSGTAYGYTF. The variable domain in full, completed from reference TRBV19 and TRBJ1-2, reads DGGITQSPKYLFRKEGQNVTLSCEQNLNHDAMYWYRQDPGQGLRLIYYSQIVNDFQKGDIAEGYSVSREKKESFPLTVTSAQKNPTAFYLCASSIGSGTAYGYTFGSGTRLTVV.

The rearrangement links TRBV11-1 to TRBJ2-5; no definite D call. The J call is doubtful: the DNA matches TRBJ2-7 better. The CDR3 is 14 residues long. CDR1 and CDR2 (germline): SGHAT, FQDESV (reference sequence). CDR3 sequence reads: CASSLPDSSYEQYF. CDR3 nucleotide sequence: TGTGCCAGCAGCTTACCCGATAGCTCCTACGAGCAGTACTTC.

V usage is TRBV28 and J usage is TRBJ2-3, with D maybe TRBD2 (5 bases). Trimming took off 6 bases at V and 3 bases at J, with 10 bases between the two ends. The CDR3 runs to 13 residues. Per the germline V gene, CDR1 is MDHEN and CDR2 is SYDVKM. Written as DNA, the CDR3 is TGTGCCAGCAGCGCCACGGGGACAGATACGCAGTATTTT. This gives the protein CASSATGTDTQYF.

Regarding this clone: Other DNA sequences in the sample encode the same CDR3. The J gene is TRBJ1-1, the V gene TRBV5-1, with D unclear. Germline V gene data show CDR1 as SGHRS and CDR2 as YFSETQ. The ends were cut back, 0 bases at V and 1 base at J, with 7 bases in the middle. The CDR3 runs 14 residues. Here the CDR3 DNA reads TGCGCCAGCAGCTTGGACGGAAGGAACACTGAAGCTTTCTTT. Its translation is CASSLDGRNTEAFF. Full variable domain (rest looked up from reference TRBV5-1 and TRBJ1-1): KAGVTQTPRYLIKTRGQQVTLSCSPISGHRSVSWYQQTPGQGLQFLFEYFSETQRNKGNFPGRFSGRQFSNSRSEMNVSTLELGDSALYLCASSLDGRNTEAFFGQGTRLTVV.

About this clone: The sample contains more than one DNA sequence encoding this CDR3. This chain joins TRBV5-4 and TRBJ1-2, with D maybe TRBD1 (5 bases). This CDR3 has 13 residues. V lost 0 bases and J 7 bases, leaving 10 bases between the germline ends. Germline CDR1 and CDR2: SGHNT and YYREEE (reference sequence). The CDR3 nucleotides read TGTGCCAGCAGCTTGGCCGGGGGTGGTGGCTACACCTTC. It specifies CASSLAGGGGYTF.

This sequence joins TRBV19 and TRBJ2-5; perhaps TRBD2 as D (6 bases). The germline CDR1 and CDR2 sequences are LNHDA and SQIVND (reference sequence). The CDR3 has 13 amino acids. The V end was cut by 6 bases, the J end by 4 bases, with 12 bases between. The CDR3 coding sequence is TGTGCCAGTAGCGGAGGGGTGTTAGAGACCCAGTACTTC. This translates into CASSGGVLETQYF. Full variable domain (outside the CDR3, taken from reference TRBV19 and TRBJ2-5): DGGITQSPKYLFRKEGQNVTLSCEQNLNHDAMYWYRQDPGQGLRLIYYSQIVNDFQKGDIAEGYSVSREKKESFPLTVTSAQKNPTAFYLCASSGGVLETQYFGPGTRLLVL.